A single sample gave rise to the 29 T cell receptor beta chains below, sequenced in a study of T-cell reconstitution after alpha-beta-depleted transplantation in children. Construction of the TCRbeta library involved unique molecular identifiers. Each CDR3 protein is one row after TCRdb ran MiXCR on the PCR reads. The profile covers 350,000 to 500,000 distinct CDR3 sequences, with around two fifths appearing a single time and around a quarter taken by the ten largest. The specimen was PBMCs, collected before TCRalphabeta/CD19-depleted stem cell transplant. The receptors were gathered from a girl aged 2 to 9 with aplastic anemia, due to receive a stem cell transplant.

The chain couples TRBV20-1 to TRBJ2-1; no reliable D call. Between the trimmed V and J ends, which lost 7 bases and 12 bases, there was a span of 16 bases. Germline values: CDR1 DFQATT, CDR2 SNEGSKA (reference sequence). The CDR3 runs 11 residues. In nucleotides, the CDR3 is TGCAGTGGATTTGAAGGATATGGGCAGTTCTTC. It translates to CSGFEGYGQFF.

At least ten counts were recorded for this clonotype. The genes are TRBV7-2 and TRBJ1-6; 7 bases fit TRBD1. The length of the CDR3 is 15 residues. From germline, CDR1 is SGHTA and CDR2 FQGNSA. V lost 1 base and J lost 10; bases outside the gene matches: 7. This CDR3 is CASSLEGTASSPLHF. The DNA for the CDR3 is TGTGCCAGCAGCTTAGAGGGGACAGCTAGCTCACCCCTCCACTTT. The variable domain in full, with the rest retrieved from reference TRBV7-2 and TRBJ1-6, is GAGVSQSPSNKVTEKGKDVELRCDPISGHTALYWYRQSLGQGLEFLIYFQGNSAPDKSGLPSDRFSAERTGGSVSTLTIQRTQQEDSAVYLCASSLEGTASSPLHFGNGTRLTVT.

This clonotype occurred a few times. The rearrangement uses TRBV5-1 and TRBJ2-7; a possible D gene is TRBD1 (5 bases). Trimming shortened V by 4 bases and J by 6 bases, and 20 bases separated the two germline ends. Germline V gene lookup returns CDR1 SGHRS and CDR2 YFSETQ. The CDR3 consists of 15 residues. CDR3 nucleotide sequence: TGCGCCAGCAGCCGACCGGGCAATCGCCAGGGCGAGCAGTACTTC. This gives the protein CASSRPGNRQGEQYF.

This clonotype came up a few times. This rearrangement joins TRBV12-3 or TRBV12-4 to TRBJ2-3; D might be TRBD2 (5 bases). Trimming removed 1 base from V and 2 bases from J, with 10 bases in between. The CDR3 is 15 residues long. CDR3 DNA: TGTGCCAGCAGTTTAGGGGGAGTGATCACAGATACGCAGTATTTT. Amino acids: CASSLGGVITDTQYF.

The CDR3 loop reads CASSFGVRTTYEQYF. CDR3 bases: TGTGCCAGCAGTTTCGGAGTTCGGACTACCTACGAGCAGTACTTC. V is TRBV12-3 or TRBV12-4 and J is TRBJ2-7; tentatively, D is TRBD2 (6 bases). V lost 3 bases and J lost 2, with 14 bases in between. The CDR3 loop spans 15 amino acids.

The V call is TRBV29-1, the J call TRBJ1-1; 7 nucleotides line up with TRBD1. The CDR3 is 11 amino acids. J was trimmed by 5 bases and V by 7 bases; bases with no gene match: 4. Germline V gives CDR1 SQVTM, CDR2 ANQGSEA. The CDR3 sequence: CSGLQGTEAFF. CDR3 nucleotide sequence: TGCAGCGGCCTACAGGGGACTGAAGCTTTCTTT.

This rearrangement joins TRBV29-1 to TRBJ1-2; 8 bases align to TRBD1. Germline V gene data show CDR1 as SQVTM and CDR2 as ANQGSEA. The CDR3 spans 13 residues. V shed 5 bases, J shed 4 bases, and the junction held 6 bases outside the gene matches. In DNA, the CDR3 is TGCAGCGTTCTCCAGGACAGGGCCTATGGCTACACCTTC. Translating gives CSVLQDRAYGYTF.

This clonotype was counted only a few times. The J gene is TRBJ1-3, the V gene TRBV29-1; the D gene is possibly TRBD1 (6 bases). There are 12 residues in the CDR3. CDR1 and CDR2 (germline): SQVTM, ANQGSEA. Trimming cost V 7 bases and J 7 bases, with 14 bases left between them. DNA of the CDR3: TGCAGCGCGGGCATGCAGGGGAACACCATATATTTT. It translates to CSAGMQGNTIYF.

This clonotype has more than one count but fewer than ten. CDR3 residues: CASSPGDRPYEQYF. The CDR3 DNA is TGTGCCAGCAGTCCGGGGGACAGACCCTACGAGCAGTACTTC. The chain is built from TRBV7-9 and TRBJ2-7; weak D call: TRBD1 (7 bases). The germline V and J ends were trimmed by 6 bases and 2 bases, with 14 bases remaining between them. The CDR3 has 14 amino acids. Germline loops: CDR1 SEHNR, CDR2 FQNEAQ (reference sequence).

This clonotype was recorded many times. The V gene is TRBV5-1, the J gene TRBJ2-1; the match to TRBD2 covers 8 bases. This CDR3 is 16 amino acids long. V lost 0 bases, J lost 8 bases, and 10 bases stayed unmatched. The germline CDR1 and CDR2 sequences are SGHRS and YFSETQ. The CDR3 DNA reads TGCGCCAGCAGCTTGGTAGCCCTAGCGGGCCGCGATGAGCAGTTCTTC. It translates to CASSLVALAGRDEQFF. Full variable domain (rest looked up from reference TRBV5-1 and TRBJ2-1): KAGVTQTPRYLIKTRGQQVTLSCSPISGHRSVSWYQQTPGQGLQFLFEYFSETQRNKGNFPGRFSGRQFSNSRSEMNVSTLELGDSALYLCASSLVALAGRDEQFFGPGTRLTVL.

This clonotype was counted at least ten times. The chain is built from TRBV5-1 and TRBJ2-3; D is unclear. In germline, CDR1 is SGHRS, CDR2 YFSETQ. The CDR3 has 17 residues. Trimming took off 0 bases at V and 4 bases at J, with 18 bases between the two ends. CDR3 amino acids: CASSLDGAATWADTQYF. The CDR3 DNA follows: TGCGCCAGCAGCTTGGATGGCGCGGCAACGTGGGCAGATACGCAGTATTTT.

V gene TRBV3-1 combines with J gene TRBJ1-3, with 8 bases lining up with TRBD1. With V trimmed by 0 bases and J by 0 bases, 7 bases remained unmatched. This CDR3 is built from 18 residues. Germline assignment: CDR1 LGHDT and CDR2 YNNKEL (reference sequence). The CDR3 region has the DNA TGTGCCAGCAGCCAAGAAGGTCGGACAGGGAGCTCTGGAAACACCATATATTTT. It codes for CASSQEGRTGSSGNTIYF.

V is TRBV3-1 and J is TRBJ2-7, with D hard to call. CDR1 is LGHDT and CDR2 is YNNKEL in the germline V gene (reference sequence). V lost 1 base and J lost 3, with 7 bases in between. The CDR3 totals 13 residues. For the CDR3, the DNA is TGTGCCAGCAGCCAAGCCAGAAACTACGAGCAGTACTTC. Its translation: CASSQARNYEQYF.

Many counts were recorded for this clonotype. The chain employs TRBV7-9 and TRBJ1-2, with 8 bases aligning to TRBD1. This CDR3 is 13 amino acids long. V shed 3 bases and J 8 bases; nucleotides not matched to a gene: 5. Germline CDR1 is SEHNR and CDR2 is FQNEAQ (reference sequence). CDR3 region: CASSLQGAEGYTF. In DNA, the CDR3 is TGTGCCAGCAGCTTGCAGGGGGCAGAGGGCTACACCTTC. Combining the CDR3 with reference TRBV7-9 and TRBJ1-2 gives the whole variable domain DTGVSQNPRHKITKRGQNVTFRCDPISEHNRLYWYRQTLGQGPEFLTYFQNEAQLEKSRLLSDRFSAERPKGSFSTLEIQRTEQGDSAMYLCASSLQGAEGYTFGSGTRLTVV.

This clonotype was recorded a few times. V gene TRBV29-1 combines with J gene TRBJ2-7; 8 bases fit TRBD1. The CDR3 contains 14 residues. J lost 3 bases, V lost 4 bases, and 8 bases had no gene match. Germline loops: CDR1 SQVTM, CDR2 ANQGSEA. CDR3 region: CSVARTGSYYEQYF. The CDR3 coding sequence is TGCAGCGTTGCCAGGACAGGGTCGTACTACGAGCAGTACTTC.

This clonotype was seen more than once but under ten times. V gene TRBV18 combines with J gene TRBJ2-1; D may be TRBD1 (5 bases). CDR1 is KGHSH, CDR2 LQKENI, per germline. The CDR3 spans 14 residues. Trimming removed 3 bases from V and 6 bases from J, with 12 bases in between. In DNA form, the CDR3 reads TGTGCCAGCTCACCGGGGAAGGGGATCAATGAGCAGTTCTTC. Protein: CASSPGKGINEQFF.

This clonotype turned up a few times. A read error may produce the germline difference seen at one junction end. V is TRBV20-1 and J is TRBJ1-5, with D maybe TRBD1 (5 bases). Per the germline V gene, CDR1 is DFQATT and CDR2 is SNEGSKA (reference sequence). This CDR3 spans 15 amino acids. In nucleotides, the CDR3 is TGCAGTGCTCGGGGGGAGGGATGGCGCAATCACCCCCAGCATTTT. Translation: CSARGEGWRNHPQHF.

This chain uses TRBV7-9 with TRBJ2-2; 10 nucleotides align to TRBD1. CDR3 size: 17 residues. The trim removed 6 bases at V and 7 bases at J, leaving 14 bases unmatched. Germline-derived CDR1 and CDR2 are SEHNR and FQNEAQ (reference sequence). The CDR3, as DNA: TGTGCCAGCAGGAAGGGACAGGGGCTCAATGGCATCGGGGAGCTGTTTTTT. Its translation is CASRKGQGLNGIGELFF.

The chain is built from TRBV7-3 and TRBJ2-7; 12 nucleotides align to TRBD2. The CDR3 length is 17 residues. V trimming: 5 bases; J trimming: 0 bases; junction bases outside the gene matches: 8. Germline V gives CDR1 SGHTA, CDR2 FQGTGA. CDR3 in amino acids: CASSVKTSGGNSYEQYF. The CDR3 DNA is TGTGCCAGCAGCGTAAAGACTAGCGGGGGAAACTCCTACGAGCAGTACTTC. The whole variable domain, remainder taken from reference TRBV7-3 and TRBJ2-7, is GAGVSQTPSNKVTEKGKYVELRCDPISGHTALYWYRQSLGQGPEFLIYFQGTGAADDSGLPNDRFFAVRPEGSVSTLKIQRTERGDSAVYLCASSVKTSGGNSYEQYFGPGTRLTVT.

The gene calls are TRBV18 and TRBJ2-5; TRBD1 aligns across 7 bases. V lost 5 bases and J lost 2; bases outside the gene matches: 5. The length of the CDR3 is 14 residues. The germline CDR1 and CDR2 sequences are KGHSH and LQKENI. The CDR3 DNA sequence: TGTGCCAGCTCAAAGGGACAGATACAAGAGACCCAGTACTTC. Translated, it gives CASSKGQIQETQYF.

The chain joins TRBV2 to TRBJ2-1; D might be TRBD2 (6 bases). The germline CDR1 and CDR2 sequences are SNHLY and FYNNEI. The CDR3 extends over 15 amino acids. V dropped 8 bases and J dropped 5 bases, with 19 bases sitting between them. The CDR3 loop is CASDRRVSGNNEQFF. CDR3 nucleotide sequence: TGTGCCAGCGACCGAAGGGTTAGCGGAAACAATGAGCAGTTCTTC.

DNA for the CDR3: TGTGCCAGCGACCTAGGCGGGAGGGCCCTTTTGGGGGCCCAGTACTTC. It is translated as CASDLGGRALLGAQYF. This chain uses TRBV2 with TRBJ2-5; TRBD2 agrees at 9 bases. Per the germline V gene, CDR1 is SNHLY and CDR2 is FYNNEI. This CDR3 comprises 16 residues. V shed 8 bases, J shed 9 bases, and the junction held 19 bases outside the gene matches. The variable domain in full, with the rest retrieved from reference TRBV2 and TRBJ2-5, is EPEVTQTPSHQVTQMGQEVILRCVPISNHLYFYWYRQILGQKVEFLVSFYNNEISEKSEIFDDQFSVERPDGSNFTLKIRSTKLEDSAMYFCASDLGGRALLGAQYFGPGTRLLVL.

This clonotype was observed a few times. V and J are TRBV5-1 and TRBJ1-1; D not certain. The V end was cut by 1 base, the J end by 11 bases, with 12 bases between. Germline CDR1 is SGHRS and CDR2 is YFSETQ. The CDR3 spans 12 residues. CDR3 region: CASSLNKEAAFF. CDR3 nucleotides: TGCGCCAGCAGCTTGAACAAGGAAGCGGCTTTCTTT.

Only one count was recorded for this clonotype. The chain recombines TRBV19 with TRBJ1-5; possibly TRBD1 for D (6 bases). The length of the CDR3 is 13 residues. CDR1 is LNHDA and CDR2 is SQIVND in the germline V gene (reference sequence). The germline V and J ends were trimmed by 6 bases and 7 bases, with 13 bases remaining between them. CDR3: CASSLQGRQPQHF. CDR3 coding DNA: TGTGCCAGTAGCCTACAGGGCAGGCAGCCCCAGCATTTT.

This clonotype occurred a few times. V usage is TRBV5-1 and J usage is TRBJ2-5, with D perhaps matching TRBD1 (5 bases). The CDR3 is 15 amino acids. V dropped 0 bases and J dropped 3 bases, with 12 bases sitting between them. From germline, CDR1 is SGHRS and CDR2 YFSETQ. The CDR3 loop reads CASSLVVRAKETQYF. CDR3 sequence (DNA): TGCGCCAGCAGCTTGGTCGTCAGGGCCAAAGAGACCCAGTACTTC. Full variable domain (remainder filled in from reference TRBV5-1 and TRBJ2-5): KAGVTQTPRYLIKTRGQQVTLSCSPISGHRSVSWYQQTPGQGLQFLFEYFSETQRNKGNFPGRFSGRQFSNSRSEMNVSTLELGDSALYLCASSLVVRAKETQYFGPGTRLLVL.

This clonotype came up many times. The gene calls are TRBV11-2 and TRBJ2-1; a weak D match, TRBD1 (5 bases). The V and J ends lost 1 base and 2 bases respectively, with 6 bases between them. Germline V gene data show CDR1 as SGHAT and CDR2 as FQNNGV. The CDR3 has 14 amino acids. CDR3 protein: CASSLVRAYNEQFF. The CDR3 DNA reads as TGTGCCAGCAGCTTAGTCAGGGCCTACAATGAGCAGTTCTTC. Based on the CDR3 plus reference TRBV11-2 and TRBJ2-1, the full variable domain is EAGVAQSPRYKIIEKRQSVAFWCNPISGHATLYWYQQILGQGPKLLIQFQNNGVVDDSQLPKDRFSAERLKGVDSTLKIQPAKLEDSAVYLCASSLVRAYNEQFFGPGTRLTVL.

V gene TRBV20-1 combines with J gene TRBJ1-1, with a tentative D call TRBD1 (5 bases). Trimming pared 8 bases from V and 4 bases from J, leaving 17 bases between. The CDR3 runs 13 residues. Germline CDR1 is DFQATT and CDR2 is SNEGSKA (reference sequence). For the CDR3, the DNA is TGCAGTCCAAGGAGCAGGGAGGGCACTGAAGCTTTCTTT. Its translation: CSPRSREGTEAFF.

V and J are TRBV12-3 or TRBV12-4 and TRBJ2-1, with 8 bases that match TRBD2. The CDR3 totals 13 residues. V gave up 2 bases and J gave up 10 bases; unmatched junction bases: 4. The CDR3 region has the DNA TGTGCCAGCAGTTTAAATCCGGGGGGGGAGCAGTTCTTC. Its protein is CASSLNPGGEQFF.

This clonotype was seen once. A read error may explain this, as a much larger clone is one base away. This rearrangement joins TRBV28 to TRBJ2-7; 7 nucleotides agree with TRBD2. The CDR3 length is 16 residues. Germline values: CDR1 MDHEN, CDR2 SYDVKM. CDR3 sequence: CSSSSKGLAVADEQYF. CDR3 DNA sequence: TGTTCCAGCAGTTCGAAGGGGCTAGCGGTGGCAGATGAGCAGTACTTC. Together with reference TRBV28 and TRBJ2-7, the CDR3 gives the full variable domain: DVKVTQSSRYLVKRTGEKVFLECVQDMDHENMFWYRQDPGLGLRLIYFSYDVKMKEKGDIPEGYSVSREKKERFSLILESASTNQTSMYLCSSSSKGLAVADEQYFGPGTRLTVT.